The 20 T cell receptor beta chains below all came from one sample that was sequenced in a study of T cell changes during pregnancy in multiple sclerosis. The protocol was immunoSEQ multiplex PCR, while the TCRdb copy is restricted to in-frame clones and leaves out a portion. The data show about 97,000 clones, 91% seen once. This sample comprised peripheral blood, obtained in the second trimester of pregnancy. Receptor source: a female donor with multiple sclerosis, enrolled in a pregnancy study.

V and J are TRBV30 and TRBJ2-7; D not certain. V was pared by 2 bases and J by 10 bases, with 12 bases between. The CDR3 covers 11 residues. CDR1 is GTSNPN and CDR2 is SVGIG in the germline V gene (reference sequence). The CDR3 is CAWSSQVSQYF. The CDR3 coding sequence is TGTGCCTGGAGTTCTCAGGTTTCCCAGTACTTC.

This chain joins TRBV7-9 and TRBJ2-1, with a possible D match to TRBD2 (5 bases). The V end lost 3 bases, the J end lost 7 bases, and 19 bases lay between the germline ends. Looked up from germline, CDR1 is SEHNR and CDR2 is FQNEAQ (reference sequence). CDR3 length: 16 residues. CDR3 in DNA: TGTGCCAGCAGCTTGTGGTTTGACTACGGAGGTAATGAGCAGTTCTTC. Its translation is CASSLWFDYGGNEQFF.

This CDR3 is CASRTGGNTEAFF. CDR3 nucleotide sequence: TGTGCCAGCAGGACAGGGGGGAACACTGAAGCTTTCTTT. The V call is TRBV27, the J call TRBJ1-1; 9 nucleotides line up with TRBD1. V dropped 6 bases and J dropped 1; count of bases not matched to a gene: 0. CDR3 length: 13 amino acids. The V gene's germline CDR1 is MNHEY and CDR2 SMNVEV (reference sequence).

The V and J genes are TRBV2 and TRBJ2-7; D might be TRBD2 (5 bases). CDR3 length: 12 residues. Germline values: CDR1 SNHLY, CDR2 FYNNEI. V shed 8 bases and J shed 4 bases, with 12 bases lying between them. The CDR3 DNA sequence: TGTGCCAGCCTCGGGGTTTTGTACGAGCAGTACTTC. It yields the protein CASLGVLYEQYF.

The chain recombines TRBV5-1 with TRBJ2-4, with 8 bases matching TRBD1. CDR3 length: 15 residues. Germline values: CDR1 SGHRS, CDR2 YFSETQ. The ends lost 2 bases at V and 5 bases at J; junction bases unmatched: 6. CDR3 region: CASSFLQGAENIQYF. The CDR3 DNA reads TGCGCCAGCAGCTTTCTTCAGGGGGCAGAAAACATTCAGTACTTC. The complete variable domain, with remaining parts taken from reference TRBV5-1 and TRBJ2-4, reads KAGVTQTPRYLIKTRGQQVTLSCSPISGHRSVSWYQQTPGQGLQFLFEYFSETQRNKGNFPGRFSGRQFSNSRSEMNVSTLELGDSALYLCASSFLQGAENIQYFGAGTRLSVL.

The rearrangement links TRBV27 to TRBJ2-5, with 12 bases fitting TRBD2. With 4 bases clipped from V and 4 bases from J, the junction kept 10 bases outside the gene matches. The germline CDR1 and CDR2 sequences are MNHEY and SMNVEV (reference sequence). This CDR3 comprises 17 residues. CDR3: CASSSIRTSGKLETQYF. The CDR3 DNA sequence: TGTGCCAGCAGTTCCATTCGGACTAGCGGGAAACTAGAGACCCAGTACTTC.

In this sample, this clone turned up a few times. The chain uses TRBV15 and TRBJ2-2, with 7 bases identical to TRBD1. The CDR3 loop spans 16 amino acids. Germline V gene data show CDR1 as LNHNV and CDR2 as YYDKDF (reference sequence). The trim removed 0 bases at V and 5 bases at J, leaving 6 bases unmatched. The CDR3 DNA sequence: TGTGCCACCAGCAGAGATCCAGGGGGAAGGACCGGGGAGCTGTTTTTT. Translating gives CATSRDPGGRTGELFF. Variable domain in full (rest from reference TRBV15 and TRBJ2-2): DAMVIQNPRYQVTQFGKPVTLSCSQTLNHNVMYWYQQKSSQAPKLLFHYYDKDFNNEADTPDNFQSRRPNTSFCFLDIRSPGLGDTAMYLCATSRDPGGRTGELFFGEGSRLTVL.

This rearrangement joins TRBV28 to TRBJ2-7; the match to TRBD1 covers 10 bases. Germline V gives CDR1 MDHEN, CDR2 SYDVKM. The CDR3 is 15 amino acids. With V trimmed by 3 bases and J by 7 bases, 9 bases remained unmatched. The CDR3 sequence is CASSFSGQGLREQYF. CDR3 nucleotide sequence: TGTGCCAGCAGTTTCTCGGGACAGGGGCTTCGGGAGCAGTACTTC.

Worth noting for this clone: At one end the junction does not follow the germline gene, possibly because of a read error. V gene TRBV7-7 combines with J gene TRBJ2-5; D gene ambiguous. Germline assignment: CDR1 SSHAT and CDR2 FNYEAQ (reference sequence). This CDR3 has 13 residues. The CDR3 is CASSIRFQETQYF. DNA for the CDR3: TGTGCTAGCAGCATCAGGTTTCAAGAGACCCAGTACTTC.

The chain employs TRBV2 and TRBJ2-1; 13 bases are a match to TRBD2. The V gene end was trimmed by 1 base and the J gene end by 14 bases; junction bases not matched to a gene: 8. Germline assignment: CDR1 SNHLY and CDR2 FYNNEI. The CDR3 has 15 amino acids. The CDR3 here is CASSEVGTSGTEEFF. As DNA, the CDR3 is TGTGCCAGCAGTGAAGTTGGGACTAGCGGGACGGAGGAGTTCTTC.

The rearrangement joins TRBV10-3 to TRBJ2-3, with 10 bases fitting TRBD2. Germline-derived CDR1 and CDR2 are ENHRY and SYGVKD. The CDR3 is made up of 17 amino acids. Trimming cost V 6 bases and J 2 bases; bases outside gene matches: 11. CDR3 DNA: TGTGCCATCAGCAGGCTTGGGACTAGCGATTCCACAGATACGCAGTATTTT. It yields the protein CAISRLGTSDSTDTQYF.

This rearrangement joins TRBV23-1 to TRBJ1-5; D remains ambiguous. TRBV23-1 is placed among ORFs of uncertain function. Trimming took 4 bases from V and 12 from J, leaving 10 bases between them. The CDR3 is 11 residues long. This CDR3 reads CASSPRDLQHF. The CDR3 DNA is TGCGCCAGCAGTCCACGCGATCTCCAGCATTTT.

This rearrangement joins TRBV5-1 to TRBJ2-5; 7 bases align to TRBD1. Germline V gene lookup returns CDR1 SGHRS and CDR2 YFSETQ. The CDR3 contains 15 residues. V shed 4 bases and J 5 bases; nucleotides not matched to a gene: 11. CDR3 coding DNA: TGCGCCAGCAGCCCCCAGACAGGGCCTGGGGAGACCCAGTACTTC. Protein: CASSPQTGPGETQYF. Variable domain in full (rest from reference TRBV5-1 and TRBJ2-5): KAGVTQTPRYLIKTRGQQVTLSCSPISGHRSVSWYQQTPGQGLQFLFEYFSETQRNKGNFPGRFSGRQFSNSRSEMNVSTLELGDSALYLCASSPQTGPGETQYFGPGTRLLVL.

In this sample, this clone turned up once. The chain combines TRBV29-1 with TRBJ2-2, with a tentative D call TRBD1 (5 bases). Between the trimmed V and J ends, which lost 4 bases and 4 bases, there was a span of 22 bases. The CDR3 is 17 residues long. Looked up from germline, CDR1 is SQVTM and CDR2 is ANQGSEA. CDR3 nucleotide sequence: TGCAGCGTTGGACCGAGGACATCCTCCGCGAGCACCGGGGAGCTGTTTTTT. It codes for CSVGPRTSSASTGELFF.

This sequence joins TRBV6-5 and TRBJ1-1, with D uncertain. Germline V gene lookup returns CDR1 MNHEY and CDR2 SVGAGI. V lost 5 bases, J lost 0 bases, and 10 bases lay in between. The CDR3 consists of 14 residues. The CDR3 DNA is TGTGCCAGCAGTCTCAGGCCCTTGAACACTGAAGCTTTCTTT. The encoded protein is CASSLRPLNTEAFF.

This rearrangement joins TRBV27 to TRBJ1-3; D is undetermined. Per germline, CDR1 MNHEY and CDR2 SMNVEV (reference sequence). Trimming pared 8 bases from V and 0 bases from J, leaving 17 bases between. The CDR3 has 16 residues. The CDR3 loop reads CASLLPTAFSGNTIYF. For the CDR3, the DNA is TGTGCCAGCCTACTTCCAACAGCCTTCTCTGGAAACACCATATATTTT.

The V call is TRBV5-6, the J call TRBJ2-2, with D tentatively TRBD2 (6 bases). Germline V gene data show CDR1 as SGHDT and CDR2 as YYEEEE. The CDR3 totals 13 residues. With 2 bases removed from V and 6 bases from J, the gap between germline ends came to 8 bases. The CDR3 here is CASSLGGPGELFF. The CDR3 region has the DNA TGTGCCAGCAGCTTAGGAGGGCCCGGGGAGCTGTTTTTT.

This chain uses TRBV7-9 with TRBJ2-7, with 9 bases identical to TRBD1. The germline V gene has CDR1 SEHNR and CDR2 FQNEAQ (reference sequence). The CDR3 has 14 amino acids. V lost 5 bases, J lost 2 bases, and 4 bases stayed unmatched. This CDR3 is CASSPGQGPYEQYF. The CDR3 DNA reads TGTGCCAGCAGCCCGGGACAGGGCCCCTACGAGCAGTACTTC.

The rearrangement joins TRBV29-1 to TRBJ2-7; TRBD2 agrees at 10 bases. TRBJ2-5 matches the DNA end more closely, so the J call is doubtful. The CDR3 spans 15 residues. The germline CDR1 and CDR2 sequences are SQVTM and ANQGSEA. The CDR3 DNA reads as TGCAGCGTTGGTAGCCAAGCGGGAGGGCCAGAGACCCAGTACTTC. As protein: CSVGSQAGGPETQYF.

This sequence joins TRBV15 and TRBJ2-7; no clear D gene. V shed 2 bases and J shed 1 base, with 9 bases lying between them. CDR3 size: 14 residues. The V gene's germline CDR1 is LNHNV and CDR2 YYDKDF (reference sequence). CDR3 amino acids: CATSRSAGSYEQYF. For the CDR3, the DNA is TGTGCCACCAGCAGAAGCGCCGGATCCTACGAGCAGTACTTC. Based on the CDR3 plus reference TRBV15 and TRBJ2-7, the full variable domain is DAMVIQNPRYQVTQFGKPVTLSCSQTLNHNVMYWYQQKSSQAPKLLFHYYDKDFNNEADTPDNFQSRRPNTSFCFLDIRSPGLGDTAMYLCATSRSAGSYEQYFGPGTRLTVT.